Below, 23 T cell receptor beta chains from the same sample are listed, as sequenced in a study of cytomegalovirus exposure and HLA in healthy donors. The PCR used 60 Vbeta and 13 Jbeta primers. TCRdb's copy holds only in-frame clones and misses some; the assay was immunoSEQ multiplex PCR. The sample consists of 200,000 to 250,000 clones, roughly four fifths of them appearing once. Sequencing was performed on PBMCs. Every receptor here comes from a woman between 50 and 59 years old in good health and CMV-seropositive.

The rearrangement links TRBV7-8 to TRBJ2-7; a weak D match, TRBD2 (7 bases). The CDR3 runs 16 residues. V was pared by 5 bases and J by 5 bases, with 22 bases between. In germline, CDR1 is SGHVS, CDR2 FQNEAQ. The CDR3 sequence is CASSPPWGGETNEQYF. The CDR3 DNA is TGTGCCAGCAGCCCCCCATGGGGGGGCGAGACGAACGAGCAGTACTTC.

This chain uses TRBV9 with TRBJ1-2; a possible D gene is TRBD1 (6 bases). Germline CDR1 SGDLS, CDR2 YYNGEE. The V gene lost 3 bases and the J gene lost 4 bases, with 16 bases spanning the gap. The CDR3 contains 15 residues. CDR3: CASSDGQPRLYGYTF. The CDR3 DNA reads TGTGCCAGCAGCGATGGACAGCCGAGGCTCTATGGCTACACCTTC. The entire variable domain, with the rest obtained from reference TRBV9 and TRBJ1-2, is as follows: DSGVTQTPKHLITATGQRVTLRCSPRSGDLSVYWYQQSLDQGLQFLIQYYNGEERAKGNILERFSAQQFPDLHSELNLSSLELGDSALYFCASSDGQPRLYGYTFGSGTRLTVV.

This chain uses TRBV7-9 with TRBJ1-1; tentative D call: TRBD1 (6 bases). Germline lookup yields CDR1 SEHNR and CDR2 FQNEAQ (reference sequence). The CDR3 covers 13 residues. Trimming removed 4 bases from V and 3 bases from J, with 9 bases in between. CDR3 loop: CASSSGQHTEAFF. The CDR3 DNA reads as TGTGCCAGCAGCTCAGGACAGCACACTGAAGCTTTCTTT.

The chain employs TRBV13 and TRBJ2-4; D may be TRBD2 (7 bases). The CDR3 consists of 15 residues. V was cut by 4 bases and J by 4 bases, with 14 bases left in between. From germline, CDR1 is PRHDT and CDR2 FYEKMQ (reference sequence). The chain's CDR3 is CASSSLGGLKNIQYF. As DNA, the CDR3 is TGTGCCAGCAGCTCCCTCGGGGGGCTGAAAAACATTCAGTACTTC.

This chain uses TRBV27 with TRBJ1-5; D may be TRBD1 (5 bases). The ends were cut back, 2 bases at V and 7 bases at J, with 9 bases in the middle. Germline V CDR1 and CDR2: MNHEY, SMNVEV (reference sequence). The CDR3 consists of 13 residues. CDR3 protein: CASSLGQGQPQHF. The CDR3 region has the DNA TGTGCCAGCAGTTTAGGCCAGGGCCAGCCCCAGCATTTT.

The CDR3 region is CASSGQGARAKNIQYF. For the CDR3, the DNA is TGTGCCAGCAGCGGACAGGGGGCACGGGCCAAAAACATTCAGTACTTC. This chain joins TRBV11-2 and TRBJ2-4, with 11 bases lining up with TRBD1. The ends lost 5 bases at V and 1 base at J; junction bases unmatched: 4. The germline CDR1 and CDR2 sequences are SGHAT and FQNNGV. This CDR3 is 16 amino acids long. The variable domain in full, completed from reference TRBV11-2 and TRBJ2-4, reads EAGVAQSPRYKIIEKRQSVAFWCNPISGHATLYWYQQILGQGPKLLIQFQNNGVVDDSQLPKDRFSAERLKGVDSTLKIQPAKLEDSAVYLCASSGQGARAKNIQYFGAGTRLSVL.

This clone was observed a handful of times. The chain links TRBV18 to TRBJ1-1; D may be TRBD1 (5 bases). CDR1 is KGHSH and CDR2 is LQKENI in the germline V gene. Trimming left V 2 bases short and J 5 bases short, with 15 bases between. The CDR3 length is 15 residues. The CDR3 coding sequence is TGTGCCAGCTCACCAGATCAGGGAATAGGTACTGAAGCTTTCTTT. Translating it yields CASSPDQGIGTEAFF.

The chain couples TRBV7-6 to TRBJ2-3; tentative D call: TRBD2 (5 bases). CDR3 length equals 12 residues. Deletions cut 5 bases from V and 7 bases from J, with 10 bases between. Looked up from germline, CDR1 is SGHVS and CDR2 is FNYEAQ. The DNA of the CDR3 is TGTGCCAGCAGCCCTAGCTTGAATACGCAGTATTTT. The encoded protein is CASSPSLNTQYF.

For the CDR3, the DNA is TGTGCCAGCAGTCCAACCGGGACAGGGTCCTACGAGCAGTACTTC. This translates into CASSPTGTGSYEQYF. The chain is built from TRBV6-5 and TRBJ2-7, with 9 bases identical to TRBD1. In germline, CDR1 is MNHEY, CDR2 SVGAGI. The CDR3 has 15 amino acids. Unmatched junction bases numbered 6, after V lost 5 bases and J lost 1 base.

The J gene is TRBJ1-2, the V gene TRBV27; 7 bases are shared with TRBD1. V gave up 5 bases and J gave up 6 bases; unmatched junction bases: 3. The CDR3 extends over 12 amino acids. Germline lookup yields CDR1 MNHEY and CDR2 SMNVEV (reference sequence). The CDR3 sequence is CASSTTGNGYTF. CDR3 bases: TGTGCCAGCAGTACGACAGGGAATGGCTACACCTTC.

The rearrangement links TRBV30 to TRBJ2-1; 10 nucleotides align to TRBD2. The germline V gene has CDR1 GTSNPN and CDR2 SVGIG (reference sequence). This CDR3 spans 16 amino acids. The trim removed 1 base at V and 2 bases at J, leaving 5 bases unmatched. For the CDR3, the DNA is TGTGCCTGGAGTGGCTATAGCGGGGGGACCTACAATGAGCAGTTCTTC. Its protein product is CAWSGYSGGTYNEQFF.

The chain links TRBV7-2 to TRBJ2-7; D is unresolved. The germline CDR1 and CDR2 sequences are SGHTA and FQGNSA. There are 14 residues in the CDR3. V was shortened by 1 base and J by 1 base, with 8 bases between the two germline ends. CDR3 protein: CASSLVLVSYEQYF. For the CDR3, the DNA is TGTGCCAGCAGCTTAGTGCTAGTTTCCTACGAGCAGTACTTC.

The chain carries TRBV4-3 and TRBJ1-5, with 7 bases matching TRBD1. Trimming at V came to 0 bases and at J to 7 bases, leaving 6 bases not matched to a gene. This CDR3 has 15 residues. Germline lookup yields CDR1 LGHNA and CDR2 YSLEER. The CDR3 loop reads CASSQDLAGGQPQHF. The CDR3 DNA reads TGCGCCAGCAGCCAAGATCTGGCAGGGGGACAGCCCCAGCATTTT.

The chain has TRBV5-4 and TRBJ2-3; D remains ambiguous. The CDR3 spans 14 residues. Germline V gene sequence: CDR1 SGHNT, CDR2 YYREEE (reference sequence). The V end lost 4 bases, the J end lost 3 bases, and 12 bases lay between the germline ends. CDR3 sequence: CASSVSTTTDTQYF. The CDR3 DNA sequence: TGTGCCAGCAGCGTGTCCACTACGACAGATACGCAGTATTTT. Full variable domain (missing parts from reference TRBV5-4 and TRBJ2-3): ETGVTQSPTHLIKTRGQQVTLRCSSQSGHNTVSWYQQALGQGPQFIFQYYREEENGRGNFPPRFSGLQFPNYSSELNVNALELDDSALYLCASSVSTTTDTQYFGPGTRLTVL.

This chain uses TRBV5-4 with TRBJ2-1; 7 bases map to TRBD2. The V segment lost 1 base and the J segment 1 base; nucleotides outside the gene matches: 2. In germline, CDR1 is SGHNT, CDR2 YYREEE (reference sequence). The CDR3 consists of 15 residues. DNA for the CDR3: TGTGCCAGCAGCTTGCGTAGCGGGTCCTACAATGAGCAGTTCTTC. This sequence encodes CASSLRSGSYNEQFF.

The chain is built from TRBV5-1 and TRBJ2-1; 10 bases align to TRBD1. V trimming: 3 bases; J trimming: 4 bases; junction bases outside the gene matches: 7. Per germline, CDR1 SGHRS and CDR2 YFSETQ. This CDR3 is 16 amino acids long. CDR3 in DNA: TGCGCCAGCAGCTGGGGACAGGGGAAAAAATACAATGAGCAGTTCTTC. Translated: CASSWGQGKKYNEQFF.

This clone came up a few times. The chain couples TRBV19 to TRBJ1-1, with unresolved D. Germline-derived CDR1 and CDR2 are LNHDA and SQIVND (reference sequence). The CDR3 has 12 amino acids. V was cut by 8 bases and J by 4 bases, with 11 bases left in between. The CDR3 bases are TGTGCCAGTGGTTGGCCGGGCACTGAAGCTTTCTTT. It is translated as CASGWPGTEAFF.

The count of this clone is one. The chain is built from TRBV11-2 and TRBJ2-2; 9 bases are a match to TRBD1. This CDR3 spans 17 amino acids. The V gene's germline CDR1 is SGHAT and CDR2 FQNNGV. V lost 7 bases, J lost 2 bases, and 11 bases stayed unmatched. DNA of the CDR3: TGTGCCAGCACCCCTCGGTCGGGACAGGGAAACACCGGGGAGCTGTTTTTT. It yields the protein CASTPRSGQGNTGELFF.

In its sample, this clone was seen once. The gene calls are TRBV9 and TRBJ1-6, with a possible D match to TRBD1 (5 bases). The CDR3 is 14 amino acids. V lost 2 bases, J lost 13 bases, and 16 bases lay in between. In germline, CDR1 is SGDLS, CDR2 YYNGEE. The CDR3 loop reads CASSVQTESGPLHF. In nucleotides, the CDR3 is TGTGCCAGCAGCGTCCAGACAGAGTCCGGCCCCCTCCACTTT.

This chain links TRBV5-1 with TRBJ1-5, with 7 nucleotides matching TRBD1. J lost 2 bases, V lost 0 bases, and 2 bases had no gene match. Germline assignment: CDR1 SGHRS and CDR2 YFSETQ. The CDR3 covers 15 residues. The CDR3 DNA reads TGCGCCAGCAGCTTGGGACAGGGAGGCAATCAGCCCCAGCATTTT. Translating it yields CASSLGQGGNQPQHF.

The CDR3 DNA follows: TGTGCCAGCCGTCCGAATCGTGGCGGAAGAAGCTCCTACGAGCAGTACTTC. Its protein product is CASRPNRGGRSSYEQYF. This rearrangement joins TRBV19 to TRBJ2-7; D gene ambiguous. Trimming stripped 9 bases from V and 0 bases from J, with 24 bases between. The CDR3 consists of 17 residues. The V gene's germline CDR1 is LNHDA and CDR2 SQIVND (reference sequence).

The CDR3: CASSRQGNLDTEAFF. CDR3 nucleotides: TGTGCCAGCAGCCGACAGGGTAATTTGGACACTGAAGCTTTCTTT. This chain connects TRBV7-3 to TRBJ1-1; 7 bases are a match to TRBD1. Germline V lookup: CDR1 SGHTA, CDR2 FQGTGA. The CDR3 contains 15 residues. Trimming removed 5 bases from V and 3 bases from J; junction bases left unmatched: 9.

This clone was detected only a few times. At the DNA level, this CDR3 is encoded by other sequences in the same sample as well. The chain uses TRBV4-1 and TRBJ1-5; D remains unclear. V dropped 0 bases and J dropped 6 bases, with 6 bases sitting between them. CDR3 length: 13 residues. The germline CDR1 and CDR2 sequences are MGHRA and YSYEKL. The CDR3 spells CASSQDRGQPQHF. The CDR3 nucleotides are TGCGCCAGCAGCCAAGATCGCGGTCAGCCCCAGCATTTT.